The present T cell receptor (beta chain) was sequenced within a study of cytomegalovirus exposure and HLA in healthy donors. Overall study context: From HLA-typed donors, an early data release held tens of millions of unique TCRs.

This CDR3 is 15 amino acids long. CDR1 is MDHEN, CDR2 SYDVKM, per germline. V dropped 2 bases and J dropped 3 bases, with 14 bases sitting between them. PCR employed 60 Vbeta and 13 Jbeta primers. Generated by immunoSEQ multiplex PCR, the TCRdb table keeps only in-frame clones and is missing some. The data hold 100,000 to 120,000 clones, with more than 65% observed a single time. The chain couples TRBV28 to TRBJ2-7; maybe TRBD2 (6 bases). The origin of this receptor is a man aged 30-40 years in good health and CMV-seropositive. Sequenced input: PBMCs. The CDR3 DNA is TGTGCCAGCAGTTTAGGGGGGTCCAGAAGCTACGAGCAGTACTTC. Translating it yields CASSLGGSRSYEQYF.